This T cell receptor (beta chain) was captured in a study of T cells in Graves' hyperthyroidism and ophthalmopathy. RNA transcripts gave rise to amplified TCR beta CDR3 regions. HTBI primers were used for first-round RT-PCR of the TCR CDR3. In TCRdb, the multiplex PCR reads were re-called with MiXCR into one record per CDR3 protein. Among some 700,000 distinct CDR3 sequences, 15% to 20% were seen once, and the ten largest hold 15%. This clonotype was observed many times. Used for diagnoses were clinical symptoms, serum thyroxine and TRAb, thyroid ultrasound and orbital computed tomography. 10 ml fresh peripheral blood yielded the PBMCs. The CDR3 totals 16 residues. Trimming took off 7 bases at V and 0 bases at J, with 19 bases between the two ends. Germline V lookup: CDR1 SGHAT, CDR2 FQNNGV.

This clonotype was obtained from a man aged 50 or older with Graves' hyperthyroidism. The J gene is TRBJ2-7, the V gene TRBV11-2, with D possibly TRBD1 on 6 matching bases. Material: blood. This CDR3 is CASNPSAGRGSYEQYF. The CDR3 DNA reads as TGTGCCAGCAACCCCTCCGCAGGCAGGGGCTCCTACGAGCAGTACTTC.